The 4 T cell receptor beta chains listed next were all sequenced from one sample in a study of CD8 T cells in ankylosing spondylitis. One entry per CDR3 protein results from TCRdb running MiXCR on the 5' RACE reads. The sample lists 300,000 to 400,000 distinct CDR3 sequences, roughly 20% occurring once. The sequenced sample consisted of blood, either unsorted or a sorted T cell fraction (not recorded which). The receptors derive from a male donor with ankylosing spondylitis or in good health (not recorded which).

This chain links TRBV12-3 or TRBV12-4 with TRBJ1-1; 7 nucleotides line up with TRBD1. The trim removed 8 bases at V and 6 bases at J, leaving 9 bases unmatched. CDR3 length: 13 amino acids. CDR3 in DNA: TGTGCCAGCTGCCATGGGACAGCCGCTGAAGCTTTCTTT. Its translation: CASCHGTAAEAFF.

Of note for this clonotype: In this CDR3 the conserved last residue, phenylalanine or tryptophan, is missing, so a read error is likely. V gene TRBV4-1 combines with J gene TRBJ2-3, with TRBD2 matching 13 bases. This CDR3 comprises 16 residues. Germline-derived CDR1 and CDR2 are MGHRA and YSYEKL. V shed 2 bases and J 6 bases; nucleotides not matched to a gene: 5. This chain's CDR3 is CASSQKLAGGRDTQYL. In DNA, the CDR3 is TGCGCCAGCAGCCAAAAACTAGCGGGGGGGCGGGATACGCAGTATCTT.

J is TRBJ2-1 and V is TRBV11-1; D is uncertain. Germline CDR1 and CDR2: SGHAT and FQDESV (reference sequence). V dropped 5 bases and J dropped 0 bases, with 11 bases sitting between them. The CDR3 totals 15 residues. CDR3 amino acids: CASSIDTSSYNEQFF. DNA of the CDR3: TGTGCCAGCAGCATTGACACGAGCTCCTACAATGAGCAGTTCTTC.

The chain is built from TRBV5-6 and TRBJ2-2; TRBD2 matches at 11 bases. V dropped 1 base and J dropped 4; count of bases not matched to a gene: 15. CDR3 size: 20 residues. From germline, CDR1 is SGHDT and CDR2 YYEEEE. CDR3 sequence: CASSLSLGASGGPSTGELFF. CDR3 nucleotide sequence: TGTGCCAGCAGCTTGAGTTTGGGGGCTAGCGGGGGGCCAAGCACCGGGGAGCTGTTTTTT.